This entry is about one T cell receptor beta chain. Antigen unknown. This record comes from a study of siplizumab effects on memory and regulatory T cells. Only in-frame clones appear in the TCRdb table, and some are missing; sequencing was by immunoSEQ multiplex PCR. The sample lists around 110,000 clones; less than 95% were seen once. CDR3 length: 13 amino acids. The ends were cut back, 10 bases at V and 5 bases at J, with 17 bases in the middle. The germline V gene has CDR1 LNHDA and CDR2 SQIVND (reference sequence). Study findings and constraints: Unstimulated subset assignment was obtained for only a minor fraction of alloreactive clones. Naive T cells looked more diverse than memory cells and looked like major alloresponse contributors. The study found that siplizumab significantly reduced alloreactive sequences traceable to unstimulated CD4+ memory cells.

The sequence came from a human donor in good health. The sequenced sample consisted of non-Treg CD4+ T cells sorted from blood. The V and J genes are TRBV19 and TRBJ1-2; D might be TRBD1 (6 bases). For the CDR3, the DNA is TGTGCCACCGGCCCCAGGGGAGTATATGGCTACACCTTC. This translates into CATGPRGVYGYTF.